This record covers a single T cell receptor beta chain. The data stem from a study of cytomegalovirus exposure and HLA in healthy donors. The junction had 14 bases not matched to a gene; V was cut back by 9 bases and J by 6 bases. Germline V lookup: CDR1 MNHEY, CDR2 SVGAGI. This CDR3 has 15 amino acids. In the PCR, 60 Vbeta and 13 Jbeta primers were used. This table comes from immunoSEQ multiplex PCR, and its TCRdb copy is limited to in-frame clones, with some not included. Of some 160,000 clones listed, 65% to 85% were seen once; the top ten hold roughly 7%. The sample was PBMCs. This clonotype was obtained from a woman aged 40 to 50 in good health and CMV-seropositive. The V call is TRBV6-5, the J call TRBJ2-1; 7 bases are shared with TRBD2. The CDR3 region has the DNA TGTGCCAGTAAGGGAGCTAGCGGTGGAGTCAATGAGCAGTTCTTC. Amino acids: CASKGASGGVNEQFF.